This T cell receptor (beta chain) comes out of a study of shared clonotypes between healthy human individuals. Overall study: Every donor yielded three CD4 naive, three CD4 memory, two CD8 naive and one CD8 memory plate.

TCRdb's copy holds only in-frame clones and misses some; the assay was immunoSEQ multiplex PCR. The table lists over a million clones, 75% to 80% of them singletons. Overall study findings and caveats: Owing to a small donor count, the genetic and exposure-history diversity represented was limited.

The length of the CDR3 is 15 residues. Germline V CDR1 and CDR2: MGHRA, YSYEKL. V lost 1 base, J lost 2 bases, and 12 bases lay in between. In the case of this clone: Its antigen is unknown.

The source material was memory CD4+ T cells from PBMCs. Subset of the sample: CD45RA-negative fraction. The sequence came from a young man in good health. Some clones in this sample may be carry-over from other donors' samples. This chain links TRBV4-1 with TRBJ2-7; perhaps TRBD1 as D (6 bases). CDR3 sequence (DNA): TGCGCCAGCAGCCAAGCCCCCAGGGGACCCTACGAGCAGTACTTC. It encodes CASSQAPRGPYEQYF.